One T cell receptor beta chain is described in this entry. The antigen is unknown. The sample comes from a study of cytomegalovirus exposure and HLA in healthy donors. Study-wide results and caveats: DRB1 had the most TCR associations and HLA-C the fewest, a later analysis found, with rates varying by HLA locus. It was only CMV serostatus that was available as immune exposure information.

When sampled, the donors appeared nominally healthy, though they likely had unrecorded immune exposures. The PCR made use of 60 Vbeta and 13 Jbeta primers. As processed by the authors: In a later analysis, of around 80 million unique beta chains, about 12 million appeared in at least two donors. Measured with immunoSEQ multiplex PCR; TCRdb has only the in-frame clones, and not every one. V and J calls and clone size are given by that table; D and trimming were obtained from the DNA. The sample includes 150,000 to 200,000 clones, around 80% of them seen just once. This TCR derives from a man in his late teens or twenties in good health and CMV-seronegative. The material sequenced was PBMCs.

CDR3 DNA sequence: TGTGCCAGCAGCGCCACTACCGGGACAGGAATAAACAATGAGCAGTTCTTC. This gives the protein CASSATTGTGINNEQFF. V and J are TRBV9 and TRBJ2-1; TRBD1 matches at 8 bases. Germline CDR1 is SGDLS and CDR2 is YYNGEE. The junction had 13 bases not matched to a gene; V was cut back by 3 bases and J by 5 bases. CDR3 length: 17 amino acids.